Presented here are 12 T cell receptor beta chains from one specimen sequenced in a study of cytomegalovirus exposure and HLA in healthy donors. Repertoires were generated with immunoSEQ multiplex PCR, while TCRdb's copy carries only in-frame clones and drops some. The repertoire holds roughly 330,000 clones, with about nine tenths as singletons. Sequencing input: PBMCs. These receptors originate from a woman aged 25 to 39 in good health and CMV-seropositive.

This chain uses TRBV2 with TRBJ2-7, with D tentatively TRBD1 or TRBD2 (5 bases each). V was pared by 4 bases and J by 2 bases, with 12 bases between. The germline gives CDR1 SNHLY, CDR2 FYNNEI. CDR3 length equals 14 residues. The CDR3 region has the DNA TGTGCCAGCAGTGCCGGGGTAGGGGCCTACGAGCAGTACTTC. Protein sequence: CASSAGVGAYEQYF. The whole variable domain, filled in from reference TRBV2 and TRBJ2-7, reads EPEVTQTPSHQVTQMGQEVILRCVPISNHLYFYWYRQILGQKVEFLVSFYNNEISEKSEIFDDQFSVERPDGSNFTLKIRSTKLEDSAMYFCASSAGVGAYEQYFGPGTRLTVT.

This chain links TRBV11-2 with TRBJ2-2; the match to TRBD1 covers 7 bases. This CDR3 region has 14 residues. CDR1 and CDR2 (germline): SGHAT, FQNNGV. J gave up 6 bases and V 5 bases, and 6 bases lay outside the gene matches. CDR3 sequence (DNA): TGTGCCAGCAGCCAACAGGGGATGTCCGGGGAGCTGTTTTTT. Translation gives CASSQQGMSGELFF.

The rearrangement joins TRBV29-1 to TRBJ2-1; 9 bases are a match to TRBD1. CDR3 size: 18 residues. CDR1 and CDR2 from the germline V gene are SQVTM and ANQGSEA. V lost 5 bases to trimming and J lost 0 bases; unmatched junction nucleotides: 14. Written as DNA, the CDR3 is TGCAGCGTTCGAAGGACAGGGGCTACTGTTAGCTCCTACAATGAGCAGTTCTTC. This codes for CSVRRTGATVSSYNEQFF.

The chain joins TRBV4-3 to TRBJ1-5; D not certain. The CDR3 consists of 14 residues. Germline V gene sequence: CDR1 LGHNA, CDR2 YSLEER. V was cut by 0 bases and J by 4 bases, with 7 bases left in between. The CDR3 here is CASSQEWGNQPQHF. The CDR3 nucleotides read TGCGCCAGCAGCCAAGAGTGGGGTAATCAGCCCCAGCATTTT.

Only one count was recorded for this clone. The genes are TRBV27 and TRBJ2-2, with unresolved D. The length of the CDR3 is 12 residues. The germline V and J ends were trimmed by 5 bases and 8 bases, with 9 bases remaining between them. The germline CDR1 and CDR2 sequences are MNHEY and SMNVEV (reference sequence). DNA for the CDR3: TGTGCCAGCAGTACGCCACTAGGGGAGCTGTTTTTT. Encoded protein: CASSTPLGELFF.

The chain has TRBV4-3 and TRBJ1-4; possibly TRBD1 for D (5 bases). Germline CDR1 reads LGHNA; CDR2 reads YSLEER. V lost 1 base and J lost 5, with 20 bases in between. CDR3 length: 18 residues. CDR3 coding DNA: TGCGCCAGCAGCCAAGTTCGTGAGGGTTCGTGGGGGAATGAAAAACTGTTTTTT. Amino acid sequence: CASSQVREGSWGNEKLFF.

The V call is TRBV4-3, the J call TRBJ1-5; D ambiguous. Trimming took off 0 bases at V and 0 bases at J, with 6 bases between the two ends. The CDR3 has 15 amino acids. In germline, CDR1 is LGHNA, CDR2 YSLEER. The DNA of the CDR3 is TGCGCCAGCAGCCAAGATCTGTATAGCAATCAGCCCCAGCATTTT. It specifies CASSQDLYSNQPQHF.

This chain links TRBV4-2 with TRBJ2-7, with 7 bases that match TRBD1. The CDR3 runs 15 residues. Trimming at V came to 3 bases and at J to 2 bases, leaving 7 bases not matched to a gene. The V gene's germline CDR1 is LGHNA and CDR2 YNFKEQ. The CDR3 sequence is CASSQGQGVTYEQYF. In nucleotides, the CDR3 is TGTGCCAGCAGCCAGGGTCAGGGGGTCACCTACGAGCAGTACTTC.

Turning to this clone: Other DNA sequences in the sample encode the same CDR3. In DNA form, the CDR3 reads TGCAGCGTTGGTCAGGGCAACACTGAAGCTTTCTTT. Its translation is CSVGQGNTEAFF. The V call is TRBV29-1, the J call TRBJ1-1; tentatively, D is TRBD1 (5 bases). V lost 4 bases, J lost 2 bases, and 8 bases lay in between. This CDR3 has 12 residues. Germline lookup yields CDR1 SQVTM and CDR2 ANQGSEA.

CDR3 sequence reads: CASSGLAEEQYF. The DNA for the CDR3 is TGTGCCAGCAGCGGACTAGCGGAGGAGCAGTACTTC. The V and J genes are TRBV5-6 and TRBJ2-7; 10 bases match TRBD2. The germline V gene encodes CDR1 SGHDT and CDR2 YYEEEE. Trimming took 4 bases from V and 7 from J; bases not matched to a gene: 2. The CDR3 spans 12 residues.

This chain uses TRBV9 with TRBJ2-7; perhaps TRBD2 as D (7 bases). From germline, CDR1 is SGDLS and CDR2 YYNGEE. V lost 8 bases to trimming and J lost 0 bases, with 12 bases between them. The CDR3 runs to 13 residues. The CDR3 is CASGGANSYEQYF. CDR3 DNA: TGTGCCAGTGGGGGGGCAAACTCCTACGAGCAGTACTTC.

The J gene is TRBJ2-2, the V gene TRBV14; 7 bases agree with TRBD1. V dropped 2 bases and J dropped 1; count of bases not matched to a gene: 4. The germline V gene has CDR1 SGHDN and CDR2 FVKESK. CDR3 length: 16 amino acids. This CDR3 reads CASSQRQGVNTGELFF. CDR3 sequence (DNA): TGTGCCAGCAGCCAACGGCAGGGGGTGAACACCGGGGAGCTGTTTTTT.